This paragraph reports one T cell receptor beta chain. Authors' analysis steps: Counts of nucleated cells, estimated from reference gene primer amplification, were obtained. TCRdb's copy holds only in-frame clones and misses some; the assay was immunoSEQ multiplex PCR. That table furnishes V, J and clone size, whereas the DNA furnished D and trimming. The data contain over 200,000 clones, about 90% of them seen just once; the ten biggest clones take up 3% to 3.5%. This entry comes from a study of blood T cell repertoires in COVID-19. The CDR3 runs to 16 residues. With V trimmed by 0 bases and J by 2 bases, 4 bases remained unmatched. CDR1 is LGHNA, CDR2 YNFKEQ, per germline.

The sequenced material came from PBMCs or T cells enriched from blood (not recorded which). This receptor was obtained from a woman aged 45-59 years in a cohort exposed to, infected with or recovered from COVID-19 (not recorded which). The chain has TRBV4-2 and TRBJ2-5; 9 bases map to TRBD2. The CDR3 loop is CASSQDFLAGQETQYF. In DNA form, the CDR3 reads TGTGCCAGCAGCCAAGATTTTCTAGCGGGGCAAGAGACCCAGTACTTC.